Listed below are T cell receptor beta chains from one sample, sequenced in a study of CD8+ T cells in alopecia areata. Clones were read by immunoSEQ multiplex PCR, and TCRdb kept only the in-frame ones, dropping some. The sample records roughly 140,000 clones, approximately 80% being singletons. This sample comprised CD8+ T cells sorted from blood, obtained at week 4, from a patient treated with tofacitinib. These receptors all come from a human donor with alopecia areata. The CDR3 runs from the conserved cysteine through the conserved F or W. A D gene is named only where the DNA matches it firmly. The size field is filled for only some rows; it gives once, few, many or a size class.

.	.	TRBV4-1	TRBJ2-7	TGCGCCAGCAGCCCTAGAGGTGGCAGTTACGAGCAGTACTTC	CASSPRGGSYEQYF
many	TRBD2	TRBV6-5	TRBJ2-3	TGTGCCAGCAGTTACGTAGCGGGGGGAGCCGATACGCAGTATTTT	CASSYVAGGADTQYF
.	TRBD2	TRBV13	TRBJ2-5	TGTGCCAGCAGCGGGACTAGCGGGGGGGCTGACGAGGAAGAGACCCAGTACTTC	CASSGTSGGADEEETQYF
.	.	TRBV27	TRBJ1-5	TGTGCCAGCAGTTTAGTAGGGGGTAGCAATCAGCCCCAGCATTTT	CASSLVGGSNQPQHF
.	TRBD1	TRBV27	TRBJ2-7	TGTGCCAGCAGGGACAGGGTCAGCGACGAGCAGTACTTC	CASRDRVSDEQYF
.	.	TRBV7-9	TRBJ2-5	TGTGCCAGCAGCTTCCTAAGTTTGAGGGAGGAGACCCAGTACTTC	CASSFLSLREETQYF
.	TRBD1	TRBV25-1	TRBJ2-7	TGTGCCAGCAGTGAATCCCCCCGGACAGGCGAGCAGTACTTC	CASSESPRTGEQYF
.	TRBD1	TRBV4-2	TRBJ1-5	TGTGCCAGCAGCCCAGAACAGGGGGCAGGTCAGCCCCAGCATTTT	CASSPEQGAGQPQHF
.	.	TRBV7-9	TRBJ2-7	TGTGCCAGCAGCTTAGGTTTGGGGGTCTCCTACGAGCAGTACTTC	CASSLGLGVSYEQYF
.	.	TRBV29-1	TRBJ1-1	TGCAGCACCCAAGAAGCTTTCTTT	CSTQEAFF
once	.	TRBV7-2	TRBJ1-2	TGTGCCAGCAGCTTAGAAGTACAGAGGAACTATGGCTACACCTTC	CASSLEVQRNYGYTF
.	.	TRBV10-3	TRBJ1-2	TGTGCCATCACCCTTACCCCGGGGGCATCTAACTATGGCTACACCTTC	CAITLTPGASNYGYTF
.	TRBD1	TRBV27	TRBJ1-5	TGTGCCAGTCGACAGGGGCCCCTTAGCAATCAGCCCCAGCATTTT	CASRQGPLSNQPQHF
.	.	TRBV5-6	TRBJ2-1	TGTGCCAGCAGCCTAACATATCTTTACAATGAGCAGTTCTTC	CASSLTYLYNEQFF
.	.	TRBV5-1	TRBJ2-7	TGCGCCAGCAGCACGGACGGCTACGAGCAGTACTTC	CASSTDGYEQYF
once	.	TRBV9	TRBJ1-1	TGTGCCAGCAGCGTAGATGAATCCGGAGGGGCTTTCTTT	CASSVDESGGAFF
.	.	TRBV7-9	TRBJ2-5	TGTGCCAGCAGCCCCAGAATCCAAGAGACCCAGTACTTC	CASSPRIQETQYF
.	.	TRBV7-9	TRBJ2-1	TGTGCCAGCAGCTTCCGCCCATACAATGAGCAGTTCTTC	CASSFRPYNEQFF
.	TRBD1	TRBV4-3	TRBJ2-7	TGCGCCAGCAGCCAACCCCCGCCACAGGGGCCGCGACGAGAGCAGTACTTC	CASSQPPPQGPRREQYF
.	.	TRBV2	TRBJ2-7	TGTGCCAGCCAGGGGTACTACGAGCAGTACTTC	CASQGYYEQYF
.	TRBD1	TRBV19	TRBJ2-1	TGTGCCAGTAGTATCAGGGGACAGCTCGATGAGCAGTTCTTC	CASSIRGQLDEQFF
few	TRBD1	TRBV7-9	TRBJ1-6	TGTGCCAGCAGCCTCGGGACAGGGGACTCACCCCTCCACTTT	CASSLGTGDSPLHF
few	.	TRBV6-5	TRBJ2-4	TGTGCCAGCCAGGGGTCGCCCATCACGAAAAACATTCAGTACTTC	CASQGSPITKNIQYF
.	TRBD1	TRBV9	TRBJ2-1	TGTGCCAGCAGCGTAGTGGGGACAGGGGGCCTAGATGAGCAGTTCTTC	CASSVVGTGGLDEQFF
.	.	TRBV7-9	TRBJ2-5	TGTGCCAGCAGCTTACGTTCAGGAGAGGCGACCCAGTACTTC	CASSLRSGEATQYF
.	.	TRBV4-3	TRBJ2-7	TGCGCCAGCAGCCCTACCGGGACTCCCGCCGCCTACGAGCAGTACTTC	CASSPTGTPAAYEQYF
.	.	TRBV7-9	TRBJ2-7	TGTGCCAGCACCCCAACAAGTACAGGGTTCGAGCAGTACTTC	CASTPTSTGFEQYF
many	TRBD1	TRBV5-1	TRBJ1-1	TGCGCCAGCAGCTTGGACAGGGGGAACACTGAAGCTTTCTTT	CASSLDRGNTEAFF
.	.	TRBV4-3	TRBJ2-7	TGCGCCAGCGAATCCTCTCGCGGAGAGCAGTACTTC	CASESSRGEQYF
.	.	TRBV7-9	TRBJ2-7	TGTGCCAGCAGCCCTAGCTGGCATATGACCTACGAGCAGTACTTC	CASSPSWHMTYEQYF
.	TRBD2	TRBV23-1	TRBJ2-1	TGCGCCAGCAGTCGGGCGGGGGACTACAATGAGCAGTTCTTC	CASSRAGDYNEQFF
once	.	TRBV6-5	TRBJ2-5	TGTGCCAGCAGCCCTGGGGCGTCCCGAACCCAGTACTTC	CASSPGASRTQYF
.	.	TRBV7-8	TRBJ2-3	TGTGCCAGCAGCTTAGAGTCCACAGATACGCAGTATTTT	CASSLESTDTQYF
.	TRBD1	TRBV10-2	TRBJ2-7	TGCGCCAGCATGGGACAGAAGGGCGAGCAGTACTTC	CASMGQKGEQYF
.	.	TRBV7-9	TRBJ1-5	TGTGCCAGCAGCCCGCGGGGCTTGGGGCCGTATAGCAATCAGCCCCAGCATTTT	CASSPRGLGPYSNQPQHF
.	.	TRBV19	TRBJ2-7	TGTGCCAGCGAGGGGGACACCTACGAGCAGTACTTC	CASEGDTYEQYF
.	.	TRBV7-8	TRBJ1-4	TGTGCCAGCAGCTTATCACATGAAAAACTGTTTTTT	CASSLSHEKLFF
.	TRBD2	TRBV5-1	TRBJ2-5	TGCGCCAGCAGCTACCGTAGCGGGGTCCAAGAGACCCAGTACTTC	CASSYRSGVQETQYF
.	TRBD2	TRBV25-1	TRBJ2-1	TGTGCCAGCAGTGTCTTAGCGGGGGCTTACAATGAGCAGTTCTTC	CASSVLAGAYNEQFF
.	TRBD2	TRBV4-1	TRBJ2-5	TGCGCCAGCAGCCTCGTGCAGCTAGCGGGGGCCCAAGAGACCCAGTACTTC	CASSLVQLAGAQETQYF
few	TRBD2	TRBV27	TRBJ2-7	TGTGCCAGCAGTTTACGAGGGACTAGCGGGGGACCCGGGGCTCTCGAGCAGTACTTC	CASSLRGTSGGPGALEQYF
.	TRBD1	TRBV7-8	TRBJ2-4	TGTGCCAGCAGCTTAGGATTTGGACAGGGGGAAAACATTCAGTACTTC	CASSLGFGQGENIQYF
.	.	TRBV6-5	TRBJ1-4	TGTGCCAGCAGTTACAGGGACTCTCTTAATTTT	CASSYRDSLNF
few	TRBD1	TRBV7-2	TRBJ2-3	TGTGCCAGCAGCTTAGGCGCGACAGGGGGCACAGATACGCAGTATTTT	CASSLGATGGTDTQYF
.	TRBD1	TRBV11-2	TRBJ2-7	TGTGCCAGCAGCCCCGGGACAGGGTACGAGCAGTACTTC	CASSPGTGYEQYF
.	.	TRBV4-1	TRBJ2-1	TGCGCCAGCAGCCAAGGGCCAGCGGACTCCTACAATGAGCAGTTCTTC	CASSQGPADSYNEQFF
.	.	TRBV4-3	TRBJ1-3	TGCGCCAGCAGCCAAGATGTAACAGCGGGAGCCTTTCTCTCTGGAAACACCATATATTTT	CASSQDVTAGAFLSGNTIYF
.	.	TRBV9	TRBJ1-2	TGTGCCAGCAGCGAGACCGGCCCTCCCGCCTTC	CASSETGPPAF
.	.	TRBV4-2	TRBJ2-1	TGTGCCAGCAGCCAGGGAGCTGAGCAGTTCTTC	CASSQGAEQFF
.	.	TRBV9	TRBJ2-5	TGTGCCAGCAGCGTAGCAGCGAGTCAAGAGACCCAGTACTTC	CASSVAASQETQYF
.	.	TRBV4-3	TRBJ1-1	TGCGCCAGCAGCCAAGGCACAGGGCGCGACACTGAAGCTTTCTTT	CASSQGTGRDTEAFF
.	TRBD1	TRBV18	TRBJ2-7	TGTGCCAGCTCACCCCTGTCAGGGGGCGCCTACGAGCAGTACTTC	CASSPLSGGAYEQYF
.	.	TRBV2	TRBJ2-1	TGTGCCAGCAGTGAGCTGGGTAATTACAATGAGCAGTTCTTC	CASSELGNYNEQFF
.	.	TRBV13	TRBJ1-2	TGTGCCAGCCGAGTTAACTATGGCTACACCTTC	CASRVNYGYTF
.	.	TRBV18	TRBJ1-2	TGTGCCAGCTCACCACCCGCAGCTCCTAACTATGGCTACACCTTC	CASSPPAAPNYGYTF